These 30 T cell receptor beta chains share one sample of origin, sequenced in a study of OX40 agonist ivuxolimab in advanced cancers. Assay: immunoSEQ multiplex PCR; the TCRdb copy retains only in-frame clones and omits some. The sample lists tens of thousands of clones, roughly 90% seen once, with 2.6% in the top ten. The starting material was CD4+ or CD8+ T cells sorted from blood, obtained in a trial of the OX40 agonist ivuxolimab. Receptors originate from an adult with an advanced solid tumor such as melanoma, head and neck, liver or kidney cancer.

The chain is built from TRBV6-6 and TRBJ2-4; 7 nucleotides agree with TRBD1. The ends lost 6 bases at V and 4 bases at J; junction bases unmatched: 12. CDR1 and CDR2 from the germline V gene are MNHNY and SVGAGI (reference sequence). The CDR3 has 16 residues. CDR3 coding DNA: TGTGCCAGCAGCCCATCTCCCGGACAGGTGAAAAACATTCAGTACTTC. Translating gives CASSPSPGQVKNIQYF.

J is TRBJ2-7 and V is TRBV6-5; D remains ambiguous. The CDR3 sequence is 14 residues long. The germline V gene encodes CDR1 MNHEY and CDR2 SVGAGI. The V end lost 0 bases, the J end lost 3 bases, and 9 bases lay between the germline ends. The CDR3 sequence: CASSYSGRIYEQYF. CDR3 nucleotide sequence: TGTGCCAGCAGTTACTCTGGGCGGATCTACGAGCAGTACTTC.

The chain joins TRBV9 to TRBJ2-7; 7 bases match TRBD1. Germline V gene lookup returns CDR1 SGDLS and CDR2 YYNGEE. This CDR3 spans 15 amino acids. V lost 2 bases, J lost 2 bases, and 7 bases stayed unmatched. DNA of the CDR3: TGTGCCAGCAGCGTGGGAGTTACAGGGGCCTACGAGCAGTACTTC. Its translation: CASSVGVTGAYEQYF.

The V and J genes are TRBV5-1 and TRBJ2-7, with 7 positions matching TRBD2. With 0 bases clipped from V and 2 bases from J, the junction kept 5 bases outside the gene matches. The CDR3 sequence is 15 residues long. Germline loops: CDR1 SGHRS, CDR2 YFSETQ. The CDR3 DNA reads TGCGCCAGCAGCTTGGCTGCGGGAGCGGCCTACGAGCAGTACTTC. Encoded protein: CASSLAAGAAYEQYF.

The rearrangement joins TRBV5-1 to TRBJ1-4, with TRBD1 matching 7 bases. CDR3 length: 16 amino acids. V was clipped by 1 base and J by 7 bases; unmatched bases: 10. Looked up from germline, CDR1 is SGHRS and CDR2 is YFSETQ. CDR3 amino acids: CASSLSTRQGGEKLFF. Written as DNA, the CDR3 is TGCGCCAGCAGCTTGTCAACCCGACAGGGTGGTGAAAAACTGTTTTTT. The variable domain in full, completed from reference TRBV5-1 and TRBJ1-4, reads KAGVTQTPRYLIKTRGQQVTLSCSPISGHRSVSWYQQTPGQGLQFLFEYFSETQRNKGNFPGRFSGRQFSNSRSEMNVSTLELGDSALYLCASSLSTRQGGEKLFFGSGTQLSVL.

The chain carries TRBV10-3 and TRBJ1-1; D not resolved. V was cut by 5 bases and J by 6 bases, with 10 bases left in between. Germline V gene lookup returns CDR1 ENHRY and CDR2 SYGVKD. CDR3 length: 12 amino acids. In nucleotides, the CDR3 is TGTGCCATCAGTCGAACGTCTTCTGAAGCTTTCTTT. This gives the protein CAISRTSSEAFF.

J is TRBJ1-1 and V is TRBV5-1, with D possibly TRBD1 on 6 matching bases. The germline V and J ends were trimmed by 4 bases and 2 bases, with 12 bases remaining between them. Germline V gives CDR1 SGHRS, CDR2 YFSETQ. This CDR3 comprises 14 residues. For the CDR3, the DNA is TGCGCCAGCAGCAATCAGGACAGAAACACTGAAGCTTTCTTT. Translating gives CASSNQDRNTEAFF.

The chain is built from TRBV7-2 and TRBJ2-2, with TRBD2 identical over 11 bases. This CDR3 is built from 18 residues. Germline lookup yields CDR1 SGHTA and CDR2 FQGNSA. Trimming cost V 1 base and J 1 base; bases outside gene matches: 5. The CDR3 sequence is CASSLVAGTSGNTGELFF. CDR3 DNA: TGTGCCAGCAGCTTAGTAGCCGGGACTAGCGGGAACACCGGGGAGCTGTTTTTT.

This chain connects TRBV5-1 to TRBJ1-6; D is possibly TRBD1 (5 bases). The CDR3 spans 15 residues. Per the germline V gene, CDR1 is SGHRS and CDR2 is YFSETQ. Trimming shortened V by 4 bases and J by 7 bases, and 15 bases separated the two germline ends. In DNA, the CDR3 is TGCGCCAGCAGCCCGGAGTCCGGGGACAATTCACCCCTCCACTTT. Translation gives CASSPESGDNSPLHF.

The chain links TRBV6-1 to TRBJ2-6; 10 nucleotides line up with TRBD1. CDR3 size: 15 residues. Germline-derived CDR1 and CDR2 are MNHNS and SASEGT. Trimming at V came to 6 bases and at J to 2 bases, leaving 1 base not matched to a gene. CDR3: CASRTGGAGANVLTF. The CDR3 DNA sequence: TGTGCCAGCAGGACAGGGGGCGCTGGGGCCAACGTCCTGACTTTC.

V and J are TRBV28 and TRBJ1-2; TRBD1 agrees at 7 bases. J was trimmed by 0 bases and V by 6 bases; bases with no gene match: 7. Germline CDR1 reads MDHEN; CDR2 reads SYDVKM. The CDR3 runs to 15 residues. For the CDR3, the DNA is TGTGCCAGCAGACCACCGGGGACAGCTAACTATGGCTACACCTTC. It encodes CASRPPGTANYGYTF.

The CDR3 coding sequence is TGCGCCAGCAGCTTGGCCTTGAGGGGGCGGACGAGCACAGATACGCAGTATTTT. Translated, it gives CASSLALRGRTSTDTQYF. The V gene is TRBV5-1, the J gene TRBJ2-3; 7 positions agree with TRBD1. CDR3 length equals 18 residues. Germline trimming cut 0 bases from V and 0 bases from J; bases unmatched to any gene: 10. The germline V gene has CDR1 SGHRS and CDR2 YFSETQ.

The V and J genes are TRBV6-1 and TRBJ1-1; D gene ambiguous. The V and J ends lost 3 bases and 0 bases respectively, with 11 bases between them. The CDR3 is made up of 15 amino acids. Germline values: CDR1 MNHNS, CDR2 SASEGT. The CDR3 reads CASSEQPTMNTEAFF. Here the CDR3 DNA reads TGTGCCAGCAGTGAGCAGCCTACCATGAACACTGAAGCTTTCTTT.

J is TRBJ2-5 and V is TRBV18, with D possibly TRBD1 on 7 matching bases. The CDR3 is 13 amino acids. The V end was cut by 5 bases, the J end by 2 bases, with 9 bases between. Germline V gene sequence: CDR1 KGHSH, CDR2 LQKENI. CDR3 bases: TGTGCCAGCTCAGCGGGACAGCAAGAGACCCAGTACTTC. This translates into CASSAGQQETQYF.

The chain recombines TRBV7-2 with TRBJ2-7; 9 positions match TRBD1. The CDR3 contains 15 residues. CDR1 SGHTA and CDR2 FQGNSA come from the germline V gene. V shed 5 bases, J shed 0 bases, and the junction held 5 bases outside the gene matches. CDR3 sequence reads: CASSQGQGSSYEQYF. The CDR3 coding sequence is TGTGCCAGCAGCCAAGGACAGGGGTCCTCCTACGAGCAGTACTTC.

The J gene is TRBJ2-5, the V gene TRBV25-1, with a weak D call TRBD1 (6 bases). This CDR3 contains 15 residues. Deletions cut 1 base from V and 2 bases from J, with 11 bases between. Germline V gene lookup returns CDR1 MGHDK and CDR2 SYGVNS. CDR3 sequence reads: CASSEFQDSQETQYF. Here the CDR3 DNA reads TGTGCCAGCAGTGAATTCCAGGACAGTCAAGAGACCCAGTACTTC.

This clone was observed a single time. V gene TRBV11-2 combines with J gene TRBJ2-7; TRBD2 aligns across 15 bases. CDR1 and CDR2 from the germline V gene are SGHAT and FQNNGV. There are 19 residues in the CDR3. Trimming removed 5 bases from V and 5 bases from J; junction bases left unmatched: 16. The DNA for the CDR3 is TGTGCCAGCAGCCAAACGGGACTAGCGGGAGGAAGGAGGGGCCACGAGCAGTACTTC. Translation gives CASSQTGLAGGRRGHEQYF.

The V gene is TRBV5-4, the J gene TRBJ1-1; 7 nucleotides agree with TRBD1. In germline, CDR1 is SGHNT, CDR2 YYREEE (reference sequence). This CDR3 contains 12 residues. The trim removed 4 bases at V and 3 bases at J, leaving 0 bases unmatched. The CDR3 spells CASSGQDTEAFF. The CDR3 nucleotides read TGTGCCAGCAGCGGACAGGACACTGAAGCTTTCTTT.

V is TRBV5-6 and J is TRBJ2-1; weak D call: TRBD2 (6 bases). Trimming cost V 3 bases and J 6 bases, with 22 bases left between them. The germline V gene has CDR1 SGHDT and CDR2 YYEEEE. CDR3 length: 17 residues. CDR3 nucleotides: TGTGCCAGCAGCTCGTTCCCCCAGACTAGTCGAGGCAATGAGCAGTTCTTC. Protein product: CASSSFPQTSRGNEQFF. Combining the CDR3 with reference TRBV5-6 and TRBJ2-1 gives the whole variable domain DAGVTQSPTHLIKTRGQQVTLRCSPKSGHDTVSWYQQALGQGPQFIFQYYEEEERQRGNFPDRFSGHQFPNYSSELNVNALLLGDSALYLCASSSFPQTSRGNEQFFGPGTRLTVL.

This clone has just one count. This chain links TRBV10-3 with TRBJ2-7, with 11 bases fitting TRBD2. CDR3 length: 16 amino acids. Trimming removed 5 bases from V and 6 bases from J; junction bases left unmatched: 12. Germline loops: CDR1 ENHRY, CDR2 SYGVKD. CDR3 DNA: TGTGCCATCAGTACTAGCGGGAGTGGGGGATTGGGCGAGCAGTACTTC. This gives the protein CAISTSGSGGLGEQYF.

The V and J genes are TRBV18 and TRBJ1-5; TRBD1 might be the D (6 bases). Germline V gene lookup returns CDR1 KGHSH and CDR2 LQKENI. V was pared by 8 bases and J by 6 bases, with 17 bases between. CDR3 length equals 14 residues. The CDR3 protein is CASHGGGTTQPQHF. CDR3 DNA: TGTGCCAGCCACGGCGGGGGCACCACTCAGCCCCAGCATTTT.

The chain combines TRBV10-3 with TRBJ2-5; tentatively, D is TRBD1 (5 bases). The J call could be wrong; TRBJ2-7 is a better fit for the DNA end. The CDR3 length is 15 residues. The germline V gene encodes CDR1 ENHRY and CDR2 SYGVKD. The CDR3 DNA is TGTGCCATCAGTGAGTCAGTCAGGGCTATCTACGAGCAGTACTTC. It translates to CAISESVRAIYEQYF.

The CDR3 protein is CASSPGTQRVGKNIQYF. The CDR3 DNA sequence: TGTGCCAGCAGCCCCGGGACCCAAAGGGTGGGCAAAAACATTCAGTACTTC. This rearrangement joins TRBV5-4 to TRBJ2-4; perhaps D is TRBD1 or TRBD2 (5 bases each). The V end was cut by 4 bases, the J end by 3 bases, with 20 bases between. Looked up from germline, CDR1 is SGHNT and CDR2 is YYREEE (reference sequence). The CDR3 runs to 17 residues.

The V and J genes are TRBV6-1 and TRBJ2-2; maybe TRBD1 (6 bases). CDR3 length: 15 amino acids. V lost 7 bases and J 3 bases, leaving 15 bases between the germline ends. Germline V CDR1 and CDR2: MNHNS, SASEGT. The CDR3 DNA reads as TGTGCCAGCATGTGGATCGGACAGTACACCGGGGAGCTGTTTTTT. This sequence encodes CASMWIGQYTGELFF.

The chain employs TRBV25-1 and TRBJ1-1, with D possibly matching TRBD1 (6 bases). The V and J ends lost 4 bases and 5 bases respectively, with 20 bases between them. Germline CDR1 is MGHDK and CDR2 is SYGVNS. The CDR3 contains 16 residues. The CDR3 reads CASSANPGRGGTEAFF. CDR3 sequence (DNA): TGTGCCAGCAGTGCAAATCCCGGCAGGGGAGGGACTGAAGCTTTCTTT.

Only a few counts were recorded for this clone. The chain combines TRBV5-1 with TRBJ1-2; TRBD1 matches 7 bases. The CDR3 is 15 residues long. V was pared by 3 bases and J by 7 bases, with 12 bases of the junction left unmatched. Germline assignment: CDR1 SGHRS and CDR2 YFSETQ. CDR3 coding DNA: TGCGCCAGCAGCTGGTCTCGGGACAGCCCTTTTGGCTACACCTTC. Amino acids: CASSWSRDSPFGYTF.

The V and J genes are TRBV7-2 and TRBJ2-1; D is perhaps TRBD2 (6 bases). V was trimmed by 2 bases and J by 0 bases, leaving 14 bases between them. CDR3 length: 17 amino acids. Germline lookup yields CDR1 SGHTA and CDR2 FQGNSA. The CDR3 is CASSLHPAGYSYNEQFF. The CDR3, as DNA: TGTGCCAGCAGCTTACACCCAGCGGGTTACTCCTACAATGAGCAGTTCTTC.

The V gene is TRBV28, the J gene TRBJ1-6; D is ambiguous. The CDR3 runs to 11 residues. Germline assignment: CDR1 MDHEN and CDR2 SYDVKM. Between the trimmed V and J ends, which lost 3 bases and 9 bases, there was a span of 3 bases. The DNA of the CDR3 is TGTGCCAGCAGTTTCTCTTCACCCCTCCACTTT. Translated: CASSFSSPLHF.

This clone was recorded a few times. The chain joins TRBV11-2 to TRBJ1-4; D ambiguous. This CDR3 region has 14 residues. The V end lost 3 bases, the J end lost 3 bases, and 8 bases lay between the germline ends. The V gene's germline CDR1 is SGHAT and CDR2 FQNNGV. The chain's CDR3 is CASSLGWSNEKLFF. CDR3 nucleotide sequence: TGTGCCAGCAGCTTGGGTTGGTCTAATGAAAAACTGTTTTTT.

The rearrangement links TRBV5-6 to TRBJ2-5; 7 bases are a match to TRBD1. Per the germline V gene, CDR1 is SGHDT and CDR2 is YYEEEE. V lost 2 bases, J lost 0 bases, and 4 bases stayed unmatched. CDR3 length: 15 residues. DNA for the CDR3: TGTGCCAGCAGCTTCCTTGACAGGGACCAAGAGACCCAGTACTTC. Protein product: CASSFLDRDQETQYF.